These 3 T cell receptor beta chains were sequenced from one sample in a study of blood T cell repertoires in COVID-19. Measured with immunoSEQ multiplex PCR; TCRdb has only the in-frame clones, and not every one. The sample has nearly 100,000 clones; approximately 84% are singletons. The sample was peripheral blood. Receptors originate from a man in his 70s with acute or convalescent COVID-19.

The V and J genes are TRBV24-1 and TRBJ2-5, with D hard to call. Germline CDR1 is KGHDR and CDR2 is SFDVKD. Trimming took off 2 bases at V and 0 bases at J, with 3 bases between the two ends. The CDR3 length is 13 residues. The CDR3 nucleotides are TGTGCCACCAGTGATTCGTACCAAGAGACCCAGTACTTC. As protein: CATSDSYQETQYF.

This CDR3 is CASSATGTGDGYTF. CDR3 sequence (DNA): TGTGCCAGCAGCGCGACCGGGACAGGGGATGGCTACACCTTC. The chain carries TRBV11-2 and TRBJ1-2; 10 positions agree with TRBD1. The CDR3 is 14 residues long. Losses at the gene ends were 5 bases for V and 6 bases for J; bases not matched to a gene: 6. CDR1 is SGHAT, CDR2 FQNNGV, per germline.

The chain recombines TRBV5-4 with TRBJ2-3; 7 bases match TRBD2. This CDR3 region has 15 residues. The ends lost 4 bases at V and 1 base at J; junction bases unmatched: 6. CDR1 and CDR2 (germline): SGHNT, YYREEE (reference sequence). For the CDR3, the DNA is TGTGCCAGCAGCGGGGCGGGAGAGGGCACAGATACGCAGTATTTT. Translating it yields CASSGAGEGTDTQYF. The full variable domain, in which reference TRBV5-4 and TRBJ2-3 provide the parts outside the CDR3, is ETGVTQSPTHLIKTRGQQVTLRCSSQSGHNTVSWYQQALGQGPQFIFQYYREEENGRGNFPPRFSGLQFPNYSSELNVNALELDDSALYLCASSGAGEGTDTQYFGPGTRLTVL.